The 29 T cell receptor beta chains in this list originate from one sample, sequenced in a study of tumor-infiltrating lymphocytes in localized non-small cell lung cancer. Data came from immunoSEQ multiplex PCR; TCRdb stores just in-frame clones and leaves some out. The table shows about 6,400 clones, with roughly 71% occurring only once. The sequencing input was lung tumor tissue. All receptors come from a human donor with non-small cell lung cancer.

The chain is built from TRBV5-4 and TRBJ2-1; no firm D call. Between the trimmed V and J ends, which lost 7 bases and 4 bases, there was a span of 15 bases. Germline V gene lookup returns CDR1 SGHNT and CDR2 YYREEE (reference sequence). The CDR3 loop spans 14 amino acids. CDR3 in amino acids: CASGPPQPYNEQFF. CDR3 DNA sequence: TGTGCCAGCGGCCCCCCTCAACCGTACAATGAGCAGTTCTTC.

For the CDR3, the DNA is TGTGCCAGTAGCGGGGTGCCGAACACCGGGGAGCTGTTTTTT. Protein: CASSGVPNTGELFF. The rearrangement uses TRBV19 and TRBJ2-2; D is possibly TRBD2 (5 bases). The V end was cut by 6 bases, the J end by 0 bases, with 8 bases between. The CDR3 is made up of 14 amino acids. CDR1 and CDR2 from the germline V gene are LNHDA and SQIVND (reference sequence). Using reference TRBV19 and TRBJ2-2 for the parts outside the CDR3, the full variable domain is DGGITQSPKYLFRKEGQNVTLSCEQNLNHDAMYWYRQDPGQGLRLIYYSQIVNDFQKGDIAEGYSVSREKKESFPLTVTSAQKNPTAFYLCASSGVPNTGELFFGEGSRLTVL.

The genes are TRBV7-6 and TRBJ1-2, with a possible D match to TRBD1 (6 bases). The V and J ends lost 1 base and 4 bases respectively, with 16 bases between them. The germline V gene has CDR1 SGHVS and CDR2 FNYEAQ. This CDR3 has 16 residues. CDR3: CASSLEPGHMLYGYTF. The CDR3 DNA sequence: TGTGCCAGCAGCTTAGAACCGGGACACATGCTCTATGGCTACACCTTC.

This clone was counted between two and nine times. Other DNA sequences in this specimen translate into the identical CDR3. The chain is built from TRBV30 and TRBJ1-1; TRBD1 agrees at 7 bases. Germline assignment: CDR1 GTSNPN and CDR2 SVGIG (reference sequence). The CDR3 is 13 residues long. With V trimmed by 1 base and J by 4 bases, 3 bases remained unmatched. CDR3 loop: CAWSGQGVTEAFF. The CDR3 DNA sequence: TGTGCCTGGAGTGGACAGGGAGTCACTGAAGCTTTCTTT.

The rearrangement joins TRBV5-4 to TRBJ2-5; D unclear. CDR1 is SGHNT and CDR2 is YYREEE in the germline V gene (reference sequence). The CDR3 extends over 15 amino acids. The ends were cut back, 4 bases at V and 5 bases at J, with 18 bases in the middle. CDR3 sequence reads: CASSQHGVVLETQYF. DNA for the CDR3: TGTGCCAGCAGCCAGCACGGCGTAGTCCTGGAGACCCAGTACTTC.

The CDR3 protein is CASSLAQETQYF. As DNA, the CDR3 is TGTGCCAGCAGCTTGGCCCAAGAGACCCAGTACTTC. V usage is TRBV5-6 and J usage is TRBJ2-5; D gene unclear. The CDR3 has 12 residues. V was cut by 0 bases and J by 1 base, with 1 base left in between. Per the germline V gene, CDR1 is SGHDT and CDR2 is YYEEEE. Variable domain in full (rest from reference TRBV5-6 and TRBJ2-5): DAGVTQSPTHLIKTRGQQVTLRCSPKSGHDTVSWYQQALGQGPQFIFQYYEEEERQRGNFPDRFSGHQFPNYSSELNVNALLLGDSALYLCASSLAQETQYFGPGTRLLVL.

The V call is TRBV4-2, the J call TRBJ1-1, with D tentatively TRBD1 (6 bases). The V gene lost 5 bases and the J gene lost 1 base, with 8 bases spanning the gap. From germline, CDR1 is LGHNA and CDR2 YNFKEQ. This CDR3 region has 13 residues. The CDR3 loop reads CASSEGQNTEAFF. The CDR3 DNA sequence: TGTGCCAGCAGCGAGGGACAGAACACTGAAGCTTTCTTT.

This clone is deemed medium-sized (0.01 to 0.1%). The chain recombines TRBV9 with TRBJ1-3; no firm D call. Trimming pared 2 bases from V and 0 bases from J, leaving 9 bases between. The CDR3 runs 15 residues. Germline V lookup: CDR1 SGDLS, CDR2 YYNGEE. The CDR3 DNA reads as TGTGCCAGCAGCGTCGGTTTTTCCTCTGGAAACACCATATATTTT. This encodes CASSVGFSSGNTIYF.

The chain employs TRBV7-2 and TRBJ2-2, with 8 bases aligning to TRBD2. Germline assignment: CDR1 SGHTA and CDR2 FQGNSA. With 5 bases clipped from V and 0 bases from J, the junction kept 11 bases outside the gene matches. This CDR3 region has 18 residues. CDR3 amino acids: CASSPVLSGAANTGELFF. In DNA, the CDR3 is TGTGCCAGCAGCCCCGTCCTTAGCGGGGCCGCGAACACCGGGGAGCTGTTTTTT.

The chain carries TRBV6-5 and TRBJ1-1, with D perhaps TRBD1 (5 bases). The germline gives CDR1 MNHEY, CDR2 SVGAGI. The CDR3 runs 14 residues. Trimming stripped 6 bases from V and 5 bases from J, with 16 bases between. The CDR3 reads CASSRGVGRTEAFF. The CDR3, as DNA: TGTGCCAGCAGCCGGGGCGTGGGGAGGACTGAAGCTTTCTTT.

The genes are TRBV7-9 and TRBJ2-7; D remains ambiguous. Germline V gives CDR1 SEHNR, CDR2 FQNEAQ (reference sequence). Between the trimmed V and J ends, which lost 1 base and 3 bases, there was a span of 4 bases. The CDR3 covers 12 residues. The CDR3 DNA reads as TGTGCCAGCAGCTTAGGAGTCTACGAGCAGTACTTC. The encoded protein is CASSLGVYEQYF.

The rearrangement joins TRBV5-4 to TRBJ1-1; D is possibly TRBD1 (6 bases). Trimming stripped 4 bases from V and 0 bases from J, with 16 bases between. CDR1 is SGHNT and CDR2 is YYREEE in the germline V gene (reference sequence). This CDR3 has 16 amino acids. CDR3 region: CASSRGGRRMNTEAFF. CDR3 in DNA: TGTGCCAGCAGCAGGGGGGGACGGCGCATGAACACTGAAGCTTTCTTT.

The CDR3 protein is CASSLVKGVYNEQFF. The CDR3 nucleotides are TGTGCCAGCAGCTTAGTTAAAGGGGTCTACAATGAGCAGTTCTTC. V is TRBV7-2 and J is TRBJ2-1, with D maybe TRBD1 (5 bases). Trimming stripped 1 base from V and 3 bases from J, with 10 bases between. In germline, CDR1 is SGHTA, CDR2 FQGNSA. This CDR3 has 15 residues.

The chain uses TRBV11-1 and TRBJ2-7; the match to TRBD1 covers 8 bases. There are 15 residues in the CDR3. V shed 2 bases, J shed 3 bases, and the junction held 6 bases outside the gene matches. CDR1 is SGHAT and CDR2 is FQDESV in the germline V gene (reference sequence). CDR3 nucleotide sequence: TGTGCCAGCAGCTTATACAGGGGGTCGGGCTACGAGCAGTACTTC. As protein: CASSLYRGSGYEQYF.

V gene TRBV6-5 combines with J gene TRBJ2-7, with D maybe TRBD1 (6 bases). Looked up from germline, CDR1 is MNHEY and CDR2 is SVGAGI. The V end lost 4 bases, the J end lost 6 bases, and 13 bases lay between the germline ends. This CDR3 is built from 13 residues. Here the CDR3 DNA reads TGTGCCAGCAGTTTGGGGGCACTCAGCGAGCAGTACTTC. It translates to CASSLGALSEQYF.

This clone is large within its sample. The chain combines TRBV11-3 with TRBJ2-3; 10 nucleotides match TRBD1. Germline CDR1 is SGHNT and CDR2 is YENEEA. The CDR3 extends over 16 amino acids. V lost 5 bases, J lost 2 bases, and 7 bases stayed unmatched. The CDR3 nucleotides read TGTGCCAGCAGCCCCCGGACAGGGGGATTCACAGATACGCAGTATTTT. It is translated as CASSPRTGGFTDTQYF.

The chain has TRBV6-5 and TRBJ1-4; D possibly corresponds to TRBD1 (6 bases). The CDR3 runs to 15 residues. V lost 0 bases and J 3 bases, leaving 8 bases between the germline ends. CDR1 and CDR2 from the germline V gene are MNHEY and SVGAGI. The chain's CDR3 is CASSYSGTPNEKLFF. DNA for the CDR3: TGTGCCAGCAGTTACTCCGGGACACCTAATGAAAAACTGTTTTTT.

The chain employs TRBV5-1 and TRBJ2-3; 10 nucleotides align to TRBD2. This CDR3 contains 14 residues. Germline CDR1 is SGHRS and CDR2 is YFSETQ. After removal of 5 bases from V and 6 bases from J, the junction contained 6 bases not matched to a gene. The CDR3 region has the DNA TGCGCCAGCAGGGGAGCGGGAGGGCCGGATACGCAGTATTTT. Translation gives CASRGAGGPDTQYF.

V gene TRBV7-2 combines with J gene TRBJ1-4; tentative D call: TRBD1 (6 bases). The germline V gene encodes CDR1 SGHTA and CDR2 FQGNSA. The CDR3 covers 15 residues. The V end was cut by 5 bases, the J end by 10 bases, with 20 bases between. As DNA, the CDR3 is TGTGCCAGCAGCACACAGGGCCCGCTGCGTGGAAAACTGTTTTTT. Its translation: CASSTQGPLRGKLFF.

The CDR3 DNA is TGCAGCGTTACAGGGATGGGAGGAAACACCATATATTTT. Protein product: CSVTGMGGNTIYF. The J gene is TRBJ1-3, the V gene TRBV29-1; possibly TRBD1 for D (6 bases). From germline, CDR1 is SQVTM and CDR2 ANQGSEA. Trimming pared 5 bases from V and 4 bases from J, leaving 12 bases between. The CDR3 extends over 13 amino acids.

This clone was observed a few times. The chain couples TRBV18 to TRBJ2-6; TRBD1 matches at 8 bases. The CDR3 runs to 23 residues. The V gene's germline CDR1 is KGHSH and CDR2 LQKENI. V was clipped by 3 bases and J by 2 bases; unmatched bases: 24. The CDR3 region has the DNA TGTGCCAGCTCACCGGTCTCAACAGGGGGAAGGTTCGACCTCTCACCTGGGGCCAACGTCCTGACTTTC. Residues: CASSPVSTGGRFDLSPGANVLTF.

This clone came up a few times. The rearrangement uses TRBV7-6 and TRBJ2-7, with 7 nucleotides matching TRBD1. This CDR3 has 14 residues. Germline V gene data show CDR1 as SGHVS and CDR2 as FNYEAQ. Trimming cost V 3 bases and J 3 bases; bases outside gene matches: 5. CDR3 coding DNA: TGTGCCAGCAGCTTCTCTCGGACAGGCTACGAGCAGTACTTC. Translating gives CASSFSRTGYEQYF.

The CDR3 loop reads CASSQAVYNEQFF. CDR3 in DNA: TGTGCCAGCTCACAAGCGGTATACAATGAGCAGTTCTTC. The rearrangement joins TRBV18 to TRBJ2-1; D is possibly TRBD2 (5 bases). Deletions cut 4 bases from V and 4 bases from J, with 8 bases between. CDR3 size: 13 residues. Germline V gene lookup returns CDR1 KGHSH and CDR2 LQKENI. The whole variable domain, filled in from reference TRBV18 and TRBJ2-1, reads NAGVMQNPRHLVRRRGQEARLRCSPMKGHSHVYWYRQLPEEGLKFMVYLQKENIIDESGMPKERFSAEFPKEGPSILRIQQVVRGDSAAYFCASSQAVYNEQFFGPGTRLTVL.

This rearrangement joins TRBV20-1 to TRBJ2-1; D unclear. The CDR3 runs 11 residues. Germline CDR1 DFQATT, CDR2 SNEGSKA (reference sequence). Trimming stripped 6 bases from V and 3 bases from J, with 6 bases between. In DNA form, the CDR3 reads TGCAGTGCAGTTAACTACAATGAGCAGTTCTTC. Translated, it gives CSAVNYNEQFF.

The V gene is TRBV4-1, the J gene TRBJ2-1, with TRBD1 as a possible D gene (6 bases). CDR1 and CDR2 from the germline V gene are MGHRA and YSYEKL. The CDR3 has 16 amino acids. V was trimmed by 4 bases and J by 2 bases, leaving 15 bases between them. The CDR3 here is CASSLNRDNTYNEQFF. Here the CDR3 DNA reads TGCGCCAGCAGCCTAAACCGGGACAATACCTACAATGAGCAGTTCTTC.

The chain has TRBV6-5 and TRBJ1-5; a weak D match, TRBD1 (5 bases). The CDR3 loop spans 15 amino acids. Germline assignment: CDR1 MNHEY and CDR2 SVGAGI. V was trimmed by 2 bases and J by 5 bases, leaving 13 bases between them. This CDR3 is CASSYTTGADQPQHF. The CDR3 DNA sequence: TGTGCCAGCAGTTACACGACCGGGGCCGATCAGCCCCAGCATTTT.

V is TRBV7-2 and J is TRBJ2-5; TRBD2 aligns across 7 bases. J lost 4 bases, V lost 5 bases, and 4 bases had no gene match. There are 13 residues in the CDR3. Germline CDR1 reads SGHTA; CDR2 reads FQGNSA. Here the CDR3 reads CASSVGRRETQYF. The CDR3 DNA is TGTGCCAGCAGCGTCGGGAGGCGAGAGACCCAGTACTTC.

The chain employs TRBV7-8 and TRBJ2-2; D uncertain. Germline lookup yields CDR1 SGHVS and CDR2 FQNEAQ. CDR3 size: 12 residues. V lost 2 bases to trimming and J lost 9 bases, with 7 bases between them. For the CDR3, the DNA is TGTGCCAGCAGCTTAAGCGCCAGGGAGCTGTTTTTT. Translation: CASSLSARELFF. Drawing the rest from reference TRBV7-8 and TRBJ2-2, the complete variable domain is GAGVSQSPRYKVAKRGQDVALRCDPISGHVSLFWYQQALGQGPEFLTYFQNEAQLDKSGLPSDRFFAERPEGSVSTLKIQRTQQEDSAVYLCASSLSARELFFGEGSRLTVL.

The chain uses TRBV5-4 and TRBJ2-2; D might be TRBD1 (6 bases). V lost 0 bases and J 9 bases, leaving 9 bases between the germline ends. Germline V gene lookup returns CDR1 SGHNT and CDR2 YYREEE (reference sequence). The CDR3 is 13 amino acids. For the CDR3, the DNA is TGTGCCAGCAGCTTGGCCAGGGGCCGGGAGCTGTTTTTT. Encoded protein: CASSLARGRELFF. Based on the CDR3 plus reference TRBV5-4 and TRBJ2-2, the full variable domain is ETGVTQSPTHLIKTRGQQVTLRCSSQSGHNTVSWYQQALGQGPQFIFQYYREEENGRGNFPPRFSGLQFPNYSSELNVNALELDDSALYLCASSLARGRELFFGEGSRLTVL.